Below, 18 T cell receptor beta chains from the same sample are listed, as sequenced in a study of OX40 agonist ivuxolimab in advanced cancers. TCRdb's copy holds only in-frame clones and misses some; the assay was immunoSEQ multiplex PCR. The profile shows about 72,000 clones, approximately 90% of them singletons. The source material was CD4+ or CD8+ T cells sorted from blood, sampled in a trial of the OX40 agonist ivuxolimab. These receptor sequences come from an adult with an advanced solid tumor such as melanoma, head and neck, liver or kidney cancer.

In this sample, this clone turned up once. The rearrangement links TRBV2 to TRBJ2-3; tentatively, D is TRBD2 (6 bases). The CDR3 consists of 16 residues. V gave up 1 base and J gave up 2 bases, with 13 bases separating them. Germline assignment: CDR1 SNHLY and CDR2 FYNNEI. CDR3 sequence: CASSEGGDRYTDTQYF. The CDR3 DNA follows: TGTGCCAGCAGTGAAGGGGGGGACCGATACACAGATACGCAGTATTTT.

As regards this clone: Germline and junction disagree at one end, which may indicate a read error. CDR3 sequence (DNA): TGTGCTAGCAGCTTAGGACTAGCGGGAGATGAGCAGTTCTTC. This gives the protein CASSLGLAGDEQFF. This chain connects TRBV7-7 to TRBJ2-1; TRBD2 agrees at 13 bases. The length of the CDR3 is 14 residues. The V gene's germline CDR1 is SSHAT and CDR2 FNYEAQ (reference sequence).

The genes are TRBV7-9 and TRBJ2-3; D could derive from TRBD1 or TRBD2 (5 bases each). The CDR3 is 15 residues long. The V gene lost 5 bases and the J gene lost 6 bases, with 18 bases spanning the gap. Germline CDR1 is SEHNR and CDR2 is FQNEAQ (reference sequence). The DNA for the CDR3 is TGTGCCAGCAGCCAAGGGACCGGGGAAGTCGATACGCAGTATTTT. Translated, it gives CASSQGTGEVDTQYF.

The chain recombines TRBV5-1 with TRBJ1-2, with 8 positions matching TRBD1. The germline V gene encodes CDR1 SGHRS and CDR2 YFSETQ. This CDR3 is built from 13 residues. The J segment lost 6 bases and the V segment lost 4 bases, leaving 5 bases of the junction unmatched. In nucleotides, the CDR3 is TGCGCCAGCAGCCAGACAGGGGAGGATGGCTACACCTTC. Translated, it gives CASSQTGEDGYTF.

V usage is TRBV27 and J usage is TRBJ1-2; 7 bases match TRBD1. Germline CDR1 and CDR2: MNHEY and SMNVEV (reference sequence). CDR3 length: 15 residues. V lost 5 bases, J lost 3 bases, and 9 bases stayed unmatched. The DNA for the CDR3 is TGTGCCAGCAGTCCCCTCAAGGGGGCGGACTATGGCTACACCTTC. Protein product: CASSPLKGADYGYTF.

For the CDR3, the DNA is TGTGCCAGCATTGCTAGCGGGGTCCTCTACGAGCAGTACTTC. Amino acid sequence: CASIASGVLYEQYF. V is TRBV6-5 and J is TRBJ2-7; 9 positions agree with TRBD2. CDR3 length equals 14 residues. The J segment lost 3 bases and the V segment lost 7 bases, leaving 7 bases of the junction unmatched. The germline V gene has CDR1 MNHEY and CDR2 SVGAGI.

The CDR3 DNA sequence: TGTGCCAGCAGCCAGGGGTTACTAGCGGGAGGGTCATCCTACAATGAGCAGTTCTTC. It specifies CASSQGLLAGGSSYNEQFF. The rearrangement uses TRBV5-4 and TRBJ2-1, with TRBD2 matching over 13 bases. The CDR3 runs 19 residues. Germline V gene sequence: CDR1 SGHNT, CDR2 YYREEE (reference sequence). V shed 4 bases and J 1 base; nucleotides not matched to a gene: 11.

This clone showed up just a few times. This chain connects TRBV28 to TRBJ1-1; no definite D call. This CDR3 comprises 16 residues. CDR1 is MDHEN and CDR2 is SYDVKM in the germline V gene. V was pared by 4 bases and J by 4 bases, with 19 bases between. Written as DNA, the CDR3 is TGTGCCAGCAGTTGGCGCGGGTCCCGATTCGGCACTGAAGCTTTCTTT. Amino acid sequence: CASSWRGSRFGTEAFF.

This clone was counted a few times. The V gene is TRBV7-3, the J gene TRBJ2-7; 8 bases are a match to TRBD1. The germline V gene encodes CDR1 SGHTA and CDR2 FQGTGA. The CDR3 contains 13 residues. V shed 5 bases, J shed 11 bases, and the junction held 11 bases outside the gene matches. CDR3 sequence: CASSPTQGANKYF. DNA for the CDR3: TGTGCCAGCAGCCCTACGCAGGGGGCGAATAAGTACTTC.

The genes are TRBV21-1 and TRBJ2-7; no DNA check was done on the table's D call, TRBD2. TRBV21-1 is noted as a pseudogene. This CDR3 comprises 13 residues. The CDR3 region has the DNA TGTGCCAGCAGCTTAGCGATGACCTACGAGCAGTACTTC. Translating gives CASSLAMTYEQYF.

The DNA for the CDR3 is TGTGCCAGCAGCCAAGGCTCTGGCTCCTACAATGAGCAGTTCTTC. Protein: CASSQGSGSYNEQFF. The chain has TRBV14 and TRBJ2-1; D call uncertain. With 1 base removed from V and 0 bases from J, the gap between germline ends came to 7 bases. CDR1 is SGHDN, CDR2 FVKESK, per germline. CDR3 length: 15 amino acids.

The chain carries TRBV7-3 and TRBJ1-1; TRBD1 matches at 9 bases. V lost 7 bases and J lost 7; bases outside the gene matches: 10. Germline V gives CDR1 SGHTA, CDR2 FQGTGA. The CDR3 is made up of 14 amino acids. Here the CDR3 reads CASTQTGGRDEAFF. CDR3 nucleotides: TGTGCCAGCACCCAGACAGGGGGAAGGGATGAAGCTTTCTTT.

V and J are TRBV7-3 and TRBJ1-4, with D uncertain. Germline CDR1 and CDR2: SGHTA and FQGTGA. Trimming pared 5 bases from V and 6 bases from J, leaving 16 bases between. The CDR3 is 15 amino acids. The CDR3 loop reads CASSKPSPLDEKLFF. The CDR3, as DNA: TGTGCCAGCAGCAAACCCTCCCCTTTGGATGAAAAACTGTTTTTT.

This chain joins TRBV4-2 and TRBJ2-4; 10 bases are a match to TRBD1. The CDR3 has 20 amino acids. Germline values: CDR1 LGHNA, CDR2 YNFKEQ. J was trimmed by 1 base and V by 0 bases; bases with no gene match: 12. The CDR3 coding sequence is TGTGCCAGCAGCCAAGAGGCCCTGACAGGGGGCGAGGGGGCCAAAAACATTCAGTACTTC. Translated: CASSQEALTGGEGAKNIQYF.

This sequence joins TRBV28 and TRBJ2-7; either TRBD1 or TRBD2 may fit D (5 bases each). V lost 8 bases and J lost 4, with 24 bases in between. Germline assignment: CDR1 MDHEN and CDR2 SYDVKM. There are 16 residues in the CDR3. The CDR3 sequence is CASGDQGAVLRYEQYF. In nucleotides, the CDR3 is TGTGCCAGCGGGGACCAGGGTGCGGTCCTCCGATACGAGCAGTACTTC.

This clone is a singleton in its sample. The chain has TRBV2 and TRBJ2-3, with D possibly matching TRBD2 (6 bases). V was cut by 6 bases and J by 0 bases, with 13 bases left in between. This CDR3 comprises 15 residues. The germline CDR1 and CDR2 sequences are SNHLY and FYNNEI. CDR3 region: CASSDTRGSTDTQYF. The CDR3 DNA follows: TGTGCCAGCAGCGACACGCGGGGAAGCACAGATACGCAGTATTTT.

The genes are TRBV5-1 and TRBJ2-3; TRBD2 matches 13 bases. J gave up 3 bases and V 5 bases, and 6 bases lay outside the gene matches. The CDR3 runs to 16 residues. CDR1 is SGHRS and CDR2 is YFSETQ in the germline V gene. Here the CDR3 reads CASRDRTSGGTDTQYF. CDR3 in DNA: TGCGCCAGCAGGGACAGGACTAGCGGGGGAACAGATACGCAGTATTTT.

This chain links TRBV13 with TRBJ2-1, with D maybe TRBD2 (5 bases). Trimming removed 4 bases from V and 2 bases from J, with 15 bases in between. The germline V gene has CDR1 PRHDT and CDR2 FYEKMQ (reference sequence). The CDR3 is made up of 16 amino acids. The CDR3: CASSSYDYLTYNEQFF. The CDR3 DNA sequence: TGTGCCAGCAGCTCCTACGACTACCTCACCTACAATGAGCAGTTCTTC.